The rows below give T cell receptor beta chains drawn from one sample of a study of T cell changes during pregnancy in multiple sclerosis. Sequencing was performed with immunoSEQ multiplex PCR; in TCRdb, only in-frame clones are kept and a portion is missing. This table holds some 39,000 clones, over 75% found once. Material: CD8+ T cells from peripheral blood mononuclear cells, obtained in the first trimester of pregnancy. The receptors stem from a female donor with multiple sclerosis, enrolled in a pregnancy study. The CDR3 runs from the conserved cysteine through the conserved F or W. Each record gives: D gene, clone size, J gene, V gene, CDR3 protein, CDR3 DNA. A D gene is named only where the DNA matches it firmly. The size entry is marked missing in some rows and otherwise reads once, few, many or a size class.

>.|.|TRBJ2-3|TRBV11-2
CASSEVPDTQYF
TGTGCCAGCAGCGAGGTCCCAGATACGCAGTATTTT
>.|.|TRBJ1-6|TRBV4-1
CASSQIDRQDNSPLHF
TGCGCCAGCAGCCAGATTGACAGGCAGGATAATTCACCCCTCCACTTT
>.|.|TRBJ2-7|TRBV27
CASSYPGSYEQYF
TGTGCCAGCAGTTATCCGGGATCCTACGAGCAGTACTTC
>TRBD1|.|TRBJ1-5|TRBV18
CASSPPDRDGVPPLSVNQPQHF
TGTGCCAGCTCACCACCAGACAGGGACGGGGTCCCTCCACTATCCGTTAATCAGCCCCAGCATTTT
>TRBD2|.|TRBJ2-7|TRBV7-8
CASSVGGSTYEQYF
TGTGCCAGCAGCGTGGGGGGGTCTACCTACGAGCAGTACTTC
>TRBD2|.|TRBJ2-3|TRBV7-3
CASSQRGGPFQYF
TGTGCCAGCAGCCAGCGGGGGGGCCCGTTCCAGTATTTT
>TRBD1|.|TRBJ1-5|TRBV27
CASGQGVSNQPQHF
TGTGCCAGCGGACAGGGGGTTAGCAATCAGCCCCAGCATTTT
>.|.|TRBJ2-3|TRBV11-2
CASSLGRVTSTDTQYF
TGTGCCAGCAGCTTAGGCCGAGTCACTAGCACAGATACGCAGTATTTT
>TRBD1|once|TRBJ2-3|TRBV6-6
CAAAFGTGLTDTQYF
TGTGCCGCAGCGTTCGGGACAGGGCTCACAGATACGCAGTATTTT
>.|.|TRBJ2-5|TRBV2
CASREGFGGETQYF
TGTGCCAGCAGGGAGGGGTTCGGGGGAGAGACCCAGTACTTC
>.|few|TRBJ2-6|TRBV6-4
CASSEGHNSGANVLTF
TGTGCCAGCAGTGAGGGACACAACTCTGGGGCCAACGTCCTGACTTTC
>.|.|TRBJ2-1|TRBV6-5
CASSYQASGNEQFF
TGTGCCAGCAGTTACCAGGCGAGCGGGAATGAGCAGTTCTTC
>.|once|TRBJ1-2|TRBV7-8
CASSSRGVVGYTF
TGTGCCAGCAGCTCCCGGGGGGTGGTGGGCTACACCTTC
>.|.|TRBJ1-6|TRBV6-4
CASSDSNGDNNSPLHF
TGTGCCAGCAGTGACTCGAATGGGGACAATAATTCACCCCTCCACTTT
>.|.|TRBJ1-5|TRBV4-2
CASSPGAHSNQPQHF
TGTGCCAGCAGCCCAGGGGCCCATAGCAATCAGCCCCAGCATTTT
>.|.|TRBJ2-3|TRBV4-3
CASSQDLGGTSTDTQYF
TGCGCCAGCAGCCAAGATCTGGGGGGAACAAGCACAGATACGCAGTATTTT
>.|.|TRBJ1-1|TRBV9
CASSQGTEAFF
TGTGCCAGCAGCCAGGGTACTGAAGCTTTCTTT
>TRBD2|.|TRBJ2-2|TRBV29-1
CSARGTSGGAGELFF
TGCAGCGCCAGGGGGACTAGCGGGGGGGCCGGGGAGCTGTTTTTT
>.|.|TRBJ1-2|TRBV5-1
CASLDPAFGGGYTF
TGCGCCAGCCTCGATCCGGCCTTCGGGGGGGGCTACACCTTC
>.|.|TRBJ2-1|TRBV19
CASSEDYMAHTYNEQFF
TGTGCCAGTAGTGAGGACTACATGGCCCACACCTACAATGAGCAGTTCTTC
>TRBD2|.|TRBJ2-1|TRBV4-3
CASSQDPPGLAGVDEQFF
TGCGCCAGCAGCCAAGACCCCCCGGGACTAGCGGGGGTCGATGAGCAGTTCTTC
>.|.|TRBJ2-5|TRBV6-4
CASSLEGGGKETQYF
TGTGCCAGCAGCCTTGAGGGAGGGGGGAAAGAGACCCAGTACTTC
>.|.|TRBJ2-1|TRBV19
CASSISQGWLNEQFF
TGTGCCAGTAGTATTTCTCAGGGCTGGCTAAATGAGCAGTTCTTC
>TRBD1|.|TRBJ1-3|TRBV9
CASSVVGTDGNTIYF
TGTGCCAGCAGCGTAGTTGGGACAGACGGAAACACCATATATTTT
>TRBD2|.|TRBJ2-5|TRBV5-4
CASSQDGAGGVETQYF
TGTGCCAGCAGCCAAGACGGCGCGGGGGGGGTGGAGACCCAGTACTTC
>TRBD2|.|TRBJ2-7|TRBV4-1
CASSPSSGGAYEQYF
TGCGCCAGCAGCCCTTCTAGCGGGGGGGCCTACGAGCAGTACTTC
>.|.|TRBJ2-7|TRBV6-1
CASSEEGPGTPYEQYF
TGTGCCAGCAGTGAAGAGGGGCCAGGAACCCCCTACGAGCAGTACTTC
>.|once|TRBJ2-1|TRBV9
CASSVGGGNEQFF
TGTGCCAGCAGCGTAGGGGGAGGCAATGAGCAGTTCTTC
>.|.|TRBJ2-7|TRBV4-3
CASSPSGYEQYF
TGCGCCAGCAGCCCCTCGGGATACGAGCAGTACTTC
>.|.|TRBJ1-1|TRBV7-6
CASSPEVDTLNTEAFF
TGTGCCAGCAGCCCAGAAGTGGACACCCTGAACACTGAAGCTTTCTTT
>.|.|TRBJ2-7|TRBV9
CASSVTGEPYEQYF
TGTGCCAGCAGCGTAACCGGGGAACCCTACGAGCAGTACTTC
>.|.|TRBJ1-1|TRBV4-1
CASSHWRDLDNRFEAFF
TGCGCCAGCAGCCATTGGAGGGACTTAGACAACCGATTTGAAGCTTTCTTT
>TRBD1|.|TRBJ1-6|TRBV6-4
CASSSPGTGGVPLHF
TGTGCCAGCAGTTCACCCGGGACAGGGGGTGTACCCCTCCACTTT
>.|.|TRBJ2-1|TRBV27
CASRPTGTEQFF
TGTGCCAGCAGGCCTACCGGGACAGAGCAGTTCTTC
>TRBD1|.|TRBJ2-1|TRBV7-9
CASSFGDRAYNEQFF
TGTGCCAGCAGCTTCGGGGACAGGGCCTACAATGAGCAGTTCTTC
>.|.|TRBJ1-2|TRBV14
CASSQDVGPGEYGYTF
TGTGCCAGCAGCCAAGATGTTGGCCCGGGGGAGTATGGCTACACCTTC
>.|.|TRBJ2-7|TRBV27
CASSLSGAHEQYF
TGTGCCAGCAGTTTATCTGGGGCCCACGAGCAGTACTTC
>.|.|TRBJ2-1|TRBV6-4
CASSDSTTYNEQFF
TGTGCCAGCAGTGACTCGACAACCTACAATGAGCAGTTCTTC
>.|.|TRBJ2-7|TRBV7-3
CASSSGDEQYF
TGTGCCAGCAGCTCAGGGGACGAGCAGTACTTC
>.|.|TRBJ2-3|TRBV4-3
CASSHLTDTQYF
TGCGCCAGCAGCCACCTGACAGATACGCAGTATTTT
>.|.|TRBJ1-1|TRBV29-1
CSGDVNTEAFF
TGCAGCGGAGATGTGAACACTGAAGCTTTCTTT
>TRBD2|few|TRBJ2-3|TRBV30
CAWSVGGGEDTQYF
TGTGCCTGGAGTGTAGGTGGGGGGGAGGATACGCAGTATTTT
>TRBD1|.|TRBJ1-4|TRBV10-3
CAISEPDRGQEKLFF
TGTGCCATCAGTGAGCCTGACAGGGGGCAGGAAAAACTGTTTTTT
>TRBD2|.|TRBJ2-5|TRBV7-3
CASSPGGAGIETQYF
TGTGCCAGCAGCCCCGGGGGAGCGGGGATTGAGACCCAGTACTTC
>.|.|TRBJ1-1|TRBV19
CASSIGGSTEAFF
TGTGCCAGTAGTATAGGAGGGAGCACTGAAGCTTTCTTT
>.|once|TRBJ1-6|TRBV4-3
CASSEVSGNRVNSPLHF
TGCGCCAGCAGCGAAGTTTCGGGGAACAGGGTTAATTCACCCCTCCACTTT
>.|.|TRBJ2-7|TRBV5-6
CASSLGRGHEQYF
TGTGCCAGCAGCCTAGGTAGGGGCCACGAGCAGTACTTC
>.|.|TRBJ2-7|TRBV30
CAWSVARTEQYF
TGTGCCTGGAGTGTCGCCCGAACAGAGCAGTACTTC
>.|.|TRBJ1-2|TRBV5-6
CASSLANTGYTF
TGTGCCAGCAGCTTGGCCAACACGGGCTACACCTTC
>TRBD2|.|TRBJ2-3|TRBV7-9
CASSPSGRWGGADTQYF
TGTGCCAGCAGCCCTAGCGGCCGTTGGGGGGGGGCAGATACGCAGTATTTT
>TRBD1|.|TRBJ1-1|TRBV19
CATHRGYTEAFF
TGTGCCACCCACAGGGGGTACACTGAAGCTTTCTTT
>TRBD1|.|TRBJ1-4|TRBV6-6
CASSLTGTATVF
TGTGCCAGCAGTCTCACAGGGACAGCTACGGTTTTT
>TRBD2|.|TRBJ2-5|TRBV4-1
CASSQGGGQETQYF
TGCGCCAGCAGCCAAGGGGGGGGCCAAGAGACCCAGTACTTC
>TRBD1|.|TRBJ1-2|TRBV4-3
CASSEPGQALYGYTF
TGCGCCAGCAGCGAGCCGGGACAGGCACTATATGGCTACACCTTC
>.|.|TRBJ2-1|TRBV7-3
CASSSGTLNNEQFF
TGTGCCAGCAGTTCCGGGACATTAAACAATGAGCAGTTCTTC
>.|few|TRBJ1-5|TRBV7-9
CASSPDIFGSQPQHF
TGTGCCAGCAGCCCGGACATTTTTGGTAGTCAGCCCCAGCATTTT
>.|.|TRBJ2-1|TRBV7-9
CASSTSLF
TGTGCCAGCAGCACATCCCTCTTC
>.|.|TRBJ1-3|TRBV7-6
CASSPGFGNTIYF
TGTGCCAGCAGCCCAGGGTTTGGAAACACCATATATTTT
>.|.|TRBJ1-3|TRBV11-2
CASSLESRDSGNTIYF
TGTGCCAGCAGCTTAGAATCCCGGGACTCTGGAAACACCATATATTTT